The rows below give T cell receptor beta chains drawn from one sample of a study of cytomegalovirus exposure and HLA in healthy donors. Repertoires were generated with immunoSEQ multiplex PCR, while TCRdb's copy carries only in-frame clones and drops some. This repertoire shows tens of thousands of clones, approximately 80% found once; its top ten account for approximately 3.4%. Sequencing used PBMCs. These TCRs come from a middle-aged woman in good health and CMV-seropositive. Each CDR3 is given with its conserved first and last residue. A D gene is named only where the DNA matches it firmly. Clone size is stated in some rows and not others, as once, few, many or a class when expanded.

>-|TRBV6-5|-|TRBJ1-1|14
CASSLIGEVTEAFF
TGTGCCAGCAGTCTCATCGGAGAAGTCACTGAAGCTTTCTTT
>-|TRBV5-6|few|TRBJ2-5|14
CASSLGQVQETQYF
TGTGCCAGCAGCTTGGGACAAGTCCAAGAGACCCAGTACTTC
>-|TRBV10-3|-|TRBJ2-1|12
CAIEAAGGEQFF
TGTGCCATCGAAGCGGCCGGCGGTGAGCAGTTCTTC
>TRBD1|TRBV18|-|TRBJ1-2|14
CASSLGQGNYGYTF
TGTGCCAGCTCACTGGGACAGGGTAACTATGGCTACACCTTC
>-|TRBV7-7|-|TRBJ2-2|14
CASSIALNTGELFF
TGTGCTAGCAGCATCGCACTGAACACCGGGGAGCTGTTTTTT
>TRBD1|TRBV30|-|TRBJ1-1|17
CAWSANDRGLLNTEAFF
TGTGCCTGGAGTGCGAACGACAGGGGGTTACTGAACACTGAAGCTTTCTTT
>TRBD1|TRBV30|-|TRBJ2-3|15
CAWSGGRGKGDTQYF
TGTGCCTGGAGTGGGGGCAGGGGGAAAGGAGATACGCAGTATTTT
>TRBD1|TRBV5-1|-|TRBJ1-6|16
CASSLEQGVGNSPLHF
TGCGCCAGCAGCTTGGAACAGGGGGTGGGGAATTCACCCCTCCACTTT
>-|TRBV7-9|once|TRBJ1-5|18
CASSLSEYSGGNNQPQHF
TGTGCCAGCAGCTTATCTGAGTACTCCGGGGGGAACAATCAGCCCCAGCATTTT
>TRBD1|TRBV6-1|-|TRBJ1-4|15
CASRPEGALNEKLFF
TGTGCCAGCAGGCCCGAGGGGGCCCTCAATGAAAAACTGTTTTTT
>-|TRBV5-1|-|TRBJ1-2|14
CASFLQGTLYGYTF
TGCGCCAGCTTCCTACAGGGAACCCTCTATGGCTACACCTTC
>-|TRBV5-5|once|TRBJ2-5|12
CASSFVSETQYF
TGTGCCAGCAGCTTCGTGTCCGAGACCCAGTACTTC
>-|TRBV7-9|-|TRBJ2-1|15
CASSFYVDGDNEQFF
TGTGCCAGCAGCTTTTACGTCGACGGGGACAATGAGCAGTTCTTC
>-|TRBV7-2|-|TRBJ2-2|15
CASSLASGSTGELFF
TGTGCCAGCAGCTTAGCGTCAGGTAGCACCGGGGAGCTGTTTTTT
>TRBD2|TRBV7-2|-|TRBJ2-1|16
CASTPHSSGDYNEQFF
TGTGCCAGCACCCCCCATAGTAGCGGGGACTACAATGAGCAGTTCTTC
>TRBD1|TRBV4-1|few|TRBJ1-2|17
CASSQDGTGAGLAGYTF
TGCGCCAGCAGCCAAGATGGGACAGGGGCAGGACTGGCTGGCTACACCTTC
>-|TRBV2|once|TRBJ2-2|12
CASNNYRGELFF
TGTGCCAGCAACAACTATCGCGGGGAGCTGTTTTTT
>TRBD1|TRBV27|-|TRBJ1-6|14
CASSRTGVFSPLHF
TGTGCCAGCAGCCGGACAGGGGTTTTTTCACCCCTCCACTTT
>-|TRBV2|once|TRBJ1-5|16
CASRRLGGYSNQPQHF
TGTGCCAGCAGGCGCTTGGGGGGGTATAGCAATCAGCCCCAGCATTTT
>TRBD2|TRBV19|few|TRBJ2-3|16
CASSISLAGPTDTQYF
TGTGCCAGTAGTATATCGCTAGCGGGGCCCACAGATACGCAGTATTTT
>-|TRBV9|-|TRBJ1-3|13
CASSGGYGDTIYF
TGTGCCAGCAGCGGAGGGTATGGGGACACCATATATTTT
>-|TRBV9|-|TRBJ1-5|13
CASSAAGGGPQHF
TGTGCCAGCAGCGCGGCTGGGGGGGGGCCCCAGCATTTT
>-|TRBV4-1|-|TRBJ2-2|17
CASSQDVQAGNTGELFF
TGCGCCAGCAGCCAAGATGTCCAGGCCGGGAACACCGGGGAGCTGTTTTTT
>TRBD1|TRBV5-4|-|TRBJ2-6|16
CASGQGGDSGANVLTF
TGTGCCAGCGGACAGGGGGGGGACTCTGGGGCCAACGTCCTGACTTTC
>TRBD1|TRBV5-1|-|TRBJ2-7|16
CASSLSPGQAGYEQYF
TGCGCCAGCAGCTTGTCACCGGGACAGGCTGGCTACGAGCAGTACTTC
>-|TRBV30|-|TRBJ1-6|12
CAWSVLGPPLHF
TGTGCCTGGAGTGTACTAGGGCCACCCCTCCACTTT
>-|TRBV18|-|TRBJ1-1|14
CASSPITGDTEAFF
TGTGCCAGCTCACCCATAACGGGGGACACTGAAGCTTTCTTT
>TRBD2|TRBV11-2|-|TRBJ2-3|16
CASSLAASGFTDTQYF
TGTGCCAGCAGCTTAGCAGCTAGCGGGTTTACAGATACGCAGTATTTT
>TRBD1|TRBV5-4|-|TRBJ1-1|14
CASSRGQGATEAFF
TGTGCCAGCAGTCGCGGACAGGGGGCCACTGAAGCTTTCTTT
>TRBD2|TRBV7-9|-|TRBJ2-4|17
CASSSRAGEPRKNIQYF
TGTGCCAGCAGCTCACGAGCGGGAGAGCCCAGAAAAAACATTCAGTACTTC
>TRBD2|TRBV6-1|-|TRBJ2-7|14
CASSGLAGGYEQYF
TGTGCCAGCAGCGGACTAGCGGGGGGCTACGAGCAGTACTTC
>-|TRBV29-1|-|TRBJ2-5|13
CSVELQGQETQYF
TGCAGCGTTGAGCTCCAGGGACAAGAGACCCAGTACTTC
>-|TRBV6-1|-|TRBJ2-2|13
CASTGHTTGELFF
TGTGCCAGCACGGGACATACTACCGGGGAGCTGTTTTTT
>-|TRBV5-4|-|TRBJ1-2|16
CASSLDFEKGNYGYTF
TGTGCCAGCAGCTTGGACTTCGAAAAGGGGAACTATGGCTACACCTTC
>-|TRBV19|few|TRBJ1-5|15
CASSPVGISNQPQHF
TGTGCCAGTAGTCCGGTCGGGATAAGCAATCAGCCCCAGCATTTT
>-|TRBV27|-|TRBJ1-5|13
CASSLGAVQPQHF
TGTGCCAGCAGTTTAGGGGCCGTTCAGCCCCAGCATTTT
>TRBD1|TRBV6-6|-|TRBJ1-2|16
CASSPPYGTGNYGYTF
TGTGCCAGCAGTCCACCCTACGGGACAGGGAACTATGGCTACACCTTC
>TRBD2|TRBV5-1|-|TRBJ2-1|15
CASSLVAGVYNEQFF
TGCGCCAGCAGCTTGGTTGCGGGGGTCTACAATGAGCAGTTCTTC
>-|TRBV5-6|-|TRBJ2-2|11
CASSSTRELFF
TGTGCCAGCAGCAGCACTCGGGAGCTGTTTTTT
>-|TRBV4-1|-|TRBJ1-1|15
CASSQGGGRNTEAFF
TGCGCCAGCAGCCAAGGGGGGGGGAGGAACACTGAAGCTTTCTTT
>-|TRBV4-2|-|TRBJ2-5|15
CASSQDGVIQETQYF
TGTGCCAGCAGCCAAGACGGGGTTATACAAGAGACCCAGTACTTC
>TRBD2|TRBV9|-|TRBJ2-1|12
CASSVGGGEQFF
TGTGCCAGCAGCGTCGGGGGGGGAGAGCAGTTCTTC
>TRBD1|TRBV9|-|TRBJ2-7|16
CASSLGTASSSYEQYF
TGTGCCAGCAGCCTGGGGACAGCCTCCAGCTCCTACGAGCAGTACTTC
>-|TRBV7-8|-|TRBJ1-1|14
CASSLGTANTEAFF
TGTGCCAGCAGCTTAGGGACAGCGAACACTGAAGCTTTCTTT
>TRBD1|TRBV28|-|TRBJ1-3|13
CASTGTAGNTIYF
TGTGCCAGCACCGGGACAGCTGGAAACACCATATATTTT
>-|TRBV6-1|-|TRBJ1-4|14
CASLPGSTNEKLFF
TGTGCCAGCCTTCCGGGGTCAACTAATGAAAAACTGTTTTTT
>-|TRBV7-9|-|TRBJ1-5|15
CASSSTGIGNQPQHF
TGTGCCAGCAGCTCCACAGGGATCGGCAATCAGCCCCAGCATTTT
>TRBD1|TRBV7-9|-|TRBJ2-7|15
CASSLYRDRAYEQYF
TGTGCCAGCAGCTTGTACCGGGACAGAGCCTACGAGCAGTACTTC
>-|TRBV11-2|-|TRBJ2-7|13
CASSPSGGYEQYF
TGTGCCAGCAGCCCCTCCGGAGGCTACGAGCAGTACTTC
>TRBD1|TRBV5-5|-|TRBJ1-1|18
CASSLRVPGQATNTEAFF
TGTGCCAGCAGCCTGAGAGTCCCGGGACAGGCGACGAACACTGAAGCTTTCTTT